The rows below give T cell receptor beta chains drawn from one sample of a study of CD8 T cells in Susac syndrome. TCRdb re-called the immunoSEQ multiplex PCR reads through MiXCR, storing one row per CDR3 protein. Altogether some 260,000 distinct CDR3 sequences are present, approximately 84% being singletons, with the ten largest covering 0.11%. Sequencing was performed on CD8+ T cells from PBMCs. All receptors come from a human donor with multiple sclerosis. Both conserved end residues are part of each CDR3. D genes are given only for firm matches.

J gene	V gene	D gene	CDR3 protein	CDR3 DNA
TRBJ1-1	TRBV27	TRBD1	CASSLLSGTGGVTEAFF	TGTGCCAGCAGTTTATTATCCGGGACAGGGGGCGTCACTGAAGCTTTCTTT
TRBJ1-2	TRBV27	TRBD1	CASSGQGPFNYGYTF	TGTGCCAGCAGTGGACAGGGTCCCTTCAACTATGGCTACACCTTC
TRBJ1-2	TRBV7-9	-	CASSGDGGRYGYTF	TGTGCCAGCAGCGGGGACGGAGGACGCTATGGCTACACCTTC
TRBJ2-7	TRBV7-6	TRBD1	CASSSPGGEVHEQYF	TGTGCCAGCAGCTCACCAGGGGGCGAGGTCCACGAGCAGTACTTC
TRBJ2-5	TRBV12-3/TRBV12-4	TRBD1	CASSPIPGTVGTQYF	TGTGCCAGCAGTCCTATTCCAGGGACAGTTGGGACCCAGTACTTC
TRBJ1-1	TRBV27	-	CASSLKTGNTEAFF	TGTGCCAGCAGTTTAAAGACAGGGAACACTGAAGCTTTCTTT
TRBJ2-7	TRBV27	-	CASSQTSRTGYEQYF	TGTGCCAGCAGCCAGACAAGCCGGACGGGCTACGAGCAGTACTTC
TRBJ2-1	TRBV7-9	-	CASSWATDNEQFF	TGTGCCAGCAGCTGGGCGACCGACAATGAGCAGTTCTTC
TRBJ1-4	TRBV4-1	TRBD1	CASSPRDRGYHNEKLFF	TGCGCCAGCAGCCCCCGGGACAGGGGTTACCATAATGAAAAACTGTTTTTT
TRBJ2-5	TRBV11-2	TRBD1	CASSLRDRGRGETQYF	TGTGCCAGCAGCTTAAGGGACAGGGGGCGCGGAGAGACCCAGTACTTC
TRBJ2-1	TRBV2	-	CASNKRYNEQFF	TGTGCCAGCAACAAACGATACAATGAGCAGTTCTTC
TRBJ2-7	TRBV27	TRBD1	CASSYRGSGTYEQYF	TGTGCCAGCAGTTACAGGGGCTCGGGAACGTACGAGCAGTACTTC
TRBJ2-3	TRBV12-3/TRBV12-4	TRBD2	CASSFISEREGLSGTDTQYF	TGTGCCAGCAGTTTTATTTCGGAGCGGGAGGGCCTCAGTGGCACAGATACGCAGTATTTT
TRBJ2-2	TRBV6-1	-	CASSDDLQTELPTGELFF	TGTGCCAGCAGTGACGATCTCCAGACGGAACTTCCCACCGGGGAGCTGTTTTTT
TRBJ1-1	TRBV7-9	-	CAVPDSGATEAFF	TGTGCCGTCCCCGACAGCGGGGCCACTGAAGCTTTCTTT
TRBJ1-5	TRBV6-2/TRBV6-3	TRBD1	CASSLYRGGQPQHF	TGTGCCAGCAGTCTTTACAGGGGGGGTCAGCCCCAGCATTTT
TRBJ1-3	TRBV3-1	-	CASSQDARRGNTIYF	TGTGCCAGCAGCCAAGATGCCCGGAGGGGAAACACCATATATTTT
TRBJ1-1	TRBV27	-	CASSLGRPGNTEAFF	TGTGCCAGCAGTTTAGGGCGGCCCGGGAACACTGAAGCTTTCTTT